This TCR beta chain was obtained from a study of blood T cell repertoires in COVID-19. The overall study: The United States, Italy and Spain provided the acute and convalescent COVID-19 samples. Nucleic acid was either cDNA or gDNA, and it came from T cells, B-cell-depleted T cells, or PBMCs.

Methods used by the authors: By means of reference gene primer amplification, nucleated cell counts were estimated. Produced via immunoSEQ multiplex PCR; TCRdb's table is partial and in-frame only. V and J calls plus clone size are reproduced from that table; the DNA served to infer D and trimming. The table has more than 300,000 clones, around 90% seen once. The CDR3 sequence is 12 residues long. CDR1 and CDR2 from the germline V gene are MDHEN and SYDVKM. V dropped 5 bases and J dropped 5 bases, with 9 bases sitting between them. The sequence derives from a woman in her thirties or forties with COVID-19, enrolled during active disease. This rearrangement joins TRBV28 to TRBJ1-1; D is unresolved. The specimen sequenced was peripheral blood. CDR3 DNA: TGTGCCAGCAGTCGAGGGAAGACTGAAGCTTTCTTT. It specifies CASSRGKTEAFF.